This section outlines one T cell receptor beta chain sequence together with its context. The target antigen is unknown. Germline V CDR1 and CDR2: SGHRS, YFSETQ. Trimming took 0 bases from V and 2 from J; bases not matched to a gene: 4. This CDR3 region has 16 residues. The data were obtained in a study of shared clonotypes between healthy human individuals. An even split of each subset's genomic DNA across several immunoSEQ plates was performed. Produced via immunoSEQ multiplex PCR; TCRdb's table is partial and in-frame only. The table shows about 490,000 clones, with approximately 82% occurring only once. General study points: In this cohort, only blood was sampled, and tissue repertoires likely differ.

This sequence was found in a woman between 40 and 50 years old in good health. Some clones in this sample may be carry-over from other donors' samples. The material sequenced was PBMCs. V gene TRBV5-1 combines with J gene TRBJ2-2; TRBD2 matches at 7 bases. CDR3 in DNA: TGCGCCAGCAGCTTGGGTGCGGGAGCCAACACCGGGGAGCTGTTTTTT. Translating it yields CASSLGAGANTGELFF.